This paragraph reports one T cell receptor beta chain. Its antigen remains unknown. Regarding treatment: treatment-naive control, cytoreductive nephrectomy. This entry is derived from a study of radiation and T cells in renal cell carcinoma. Study findings and constraints: Irradiated tumors had higher TCR clonality than control tumors.

Sequenced by immunoSEQ multiplex PCR; TCRdb stores in-frame clones only, minus some. The sample carries roughly 10,000 clones, around 56% recorded once. The clonotype originates from a man aged 40-55 years with renal cell carcinoma. The sample in question was tumor tissue, obtained from a patient whose treatment was nephrectomy without radiotherapy.

CDR3 protein: CASSTGLAEEQYV. The CDR3 DNA reads TGTGCCAGTAGTACTGGACTAGCGGAGGAGCAGTACGTC. This chain uses TRBV19 with TRBJ2-7; TRBD2 matches at 10 bases. Germline CDR1 LNHDA, CDR2 SQIVND (reference sequence). The CDR3 contains 13 residues. V lost 4 bases, J lost 7 bases, and 4 bases stayed unmatched.